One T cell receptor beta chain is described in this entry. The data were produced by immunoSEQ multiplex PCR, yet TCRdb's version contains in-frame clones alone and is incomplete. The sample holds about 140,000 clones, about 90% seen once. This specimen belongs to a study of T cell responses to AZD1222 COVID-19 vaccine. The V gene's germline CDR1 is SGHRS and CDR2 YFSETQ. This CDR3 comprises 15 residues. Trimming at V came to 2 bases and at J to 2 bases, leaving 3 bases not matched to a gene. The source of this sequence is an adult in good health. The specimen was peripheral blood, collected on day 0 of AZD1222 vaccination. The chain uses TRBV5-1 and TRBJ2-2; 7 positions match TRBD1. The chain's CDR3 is CASSFTGVNTGELFF. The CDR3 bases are TGCGCCAGCAGCTTCACAGGGGTCAACACCGGGGAGCTGTTTTTT.